This T cell receptor (beta chain) was obtained from a study of blood T cell repertoires in COVID-19. Looking at the study overall: Acute-phase and convalescent COVID-19 samples originated in the United States, Italy and Spain. From T cells, B-cell-depleted T cells, or PBMCs came the material, which was cDNA or gDNA.

The CDR3 totals 12 residues. CDR1 and CDR2 from the germline V gene are LNHDA and SQIVND (reference sequence). V dropped 6 bases and J dropped 4 bases, with 9 bases sitting between them. In the original workflow: The authors estimated nucleated cell counts from reference gene primer amplification. TCRdb keeps only in-frame clones here, not all; method: immunoSEQ multiplex PCR. The V and J calls and clone size were taken over from that table, and D and trimming were inferred from the DNA. The sample records 150,000 or so clones, around 90% being singletons. This TCR was recovered from a young man with acute or convalescent COVID-19. The chain joins TRBV19 to TRBJ1-2, with D unclear. Sequenced sample: peripheral blood. The CDR3 sequence: CASRTDLYGYTF. CDR3 DNA: TGTGCCAGTAGGACTGATCTCTATGGCTACACCTTC.